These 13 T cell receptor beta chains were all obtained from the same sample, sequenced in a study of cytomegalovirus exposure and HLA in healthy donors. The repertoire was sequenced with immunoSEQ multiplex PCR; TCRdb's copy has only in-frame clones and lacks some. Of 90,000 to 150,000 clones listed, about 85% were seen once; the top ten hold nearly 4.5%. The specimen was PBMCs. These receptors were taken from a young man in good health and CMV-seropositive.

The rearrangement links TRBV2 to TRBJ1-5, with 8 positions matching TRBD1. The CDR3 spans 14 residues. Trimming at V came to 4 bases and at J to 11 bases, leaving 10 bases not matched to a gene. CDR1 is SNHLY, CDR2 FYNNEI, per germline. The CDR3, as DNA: TGTGCCAGCAGTGTTGAACAGGGGGACGGGGCCCAGCATTTT. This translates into CASSVEQGDGAQHF. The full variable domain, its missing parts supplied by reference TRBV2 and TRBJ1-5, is EPEVTQTPSHQVTQMGQEVILRCVPISNHLYFYWYRQILGQKVEFLVSFYNNEISEKSEIFDDQFSVERPDGSNFTLKIRSTKLEDSAMYFCASSVEQGDGAQHFGDGTRLSIL.

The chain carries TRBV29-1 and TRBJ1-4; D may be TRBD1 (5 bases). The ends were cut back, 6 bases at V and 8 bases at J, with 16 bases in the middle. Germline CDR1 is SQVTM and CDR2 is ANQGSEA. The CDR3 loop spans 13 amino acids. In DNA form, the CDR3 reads TGCAGCGTCGGCGGGGGAGTGGAAGAAAAACTGTTTTTT. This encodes CSVGGGVEEKLFF. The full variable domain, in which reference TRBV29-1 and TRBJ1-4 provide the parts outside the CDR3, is SAVISQKPSRDICQRGTSLTIQCQVDSQVTMMFWYRQQPGQSLTLIATANQGSEATYESGFVIDKFPISRPNLTFSTLTVSNMSPEDSSIYLCSVGGGVEEKLFFGSGTQLSVL.

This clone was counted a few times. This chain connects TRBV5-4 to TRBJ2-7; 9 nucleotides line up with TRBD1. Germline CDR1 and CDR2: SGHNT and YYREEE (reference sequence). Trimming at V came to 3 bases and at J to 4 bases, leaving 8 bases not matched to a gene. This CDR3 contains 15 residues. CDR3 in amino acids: CASSSGQGTRYEQYF. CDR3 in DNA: TGTGCCAGCAGCTCGGGACAGGGTACCAGGTACGAGCAGTACTTC.

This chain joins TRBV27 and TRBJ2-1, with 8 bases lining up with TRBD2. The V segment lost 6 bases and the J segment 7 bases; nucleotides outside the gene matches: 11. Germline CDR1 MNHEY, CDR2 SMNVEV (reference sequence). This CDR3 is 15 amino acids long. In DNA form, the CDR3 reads TGTGCCAGCAGCCCGGGGCCGGGACTAGGAAATGAGCAGTTCTTC. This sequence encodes CASSPGPGLGNEQFF.

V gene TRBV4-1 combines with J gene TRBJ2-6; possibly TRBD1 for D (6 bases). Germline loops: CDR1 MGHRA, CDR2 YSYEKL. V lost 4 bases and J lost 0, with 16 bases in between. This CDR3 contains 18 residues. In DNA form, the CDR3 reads TGCGCCAGCAGCCGAGGGATCAGGGGTCGCTCTGGGGCCAACGTCCTGACTTTC. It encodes CASSRGIRGRSGANVLTF.

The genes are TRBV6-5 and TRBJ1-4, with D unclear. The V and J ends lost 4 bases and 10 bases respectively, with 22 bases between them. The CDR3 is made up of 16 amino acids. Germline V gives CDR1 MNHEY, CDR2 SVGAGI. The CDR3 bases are TGTGCCAGCAGTTCTACCCCTCAGGTGGCGGAGGGAAAACTGTTTTTT. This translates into CASSSTPQVAEGKLFF.

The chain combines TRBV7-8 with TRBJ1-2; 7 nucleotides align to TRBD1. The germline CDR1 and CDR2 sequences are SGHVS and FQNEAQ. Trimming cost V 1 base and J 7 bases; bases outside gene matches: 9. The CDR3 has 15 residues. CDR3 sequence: CASSLVGGERTGYTF. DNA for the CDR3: TGTGCCAGCAGCTTAGTAGGGGGCGAACGGACTGGCTACACCTTC. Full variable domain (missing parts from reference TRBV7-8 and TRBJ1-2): GAGVSQSPRYKVAKRGQDVALRCDPISGHVSLFWYQQALGQGPEFLTYFQNEAQLDKSGLPSDRFFAERPEGSVSTLKIQRTQQEDSAVYLCASSLVGGERTGYTFGSGTRLTVV.

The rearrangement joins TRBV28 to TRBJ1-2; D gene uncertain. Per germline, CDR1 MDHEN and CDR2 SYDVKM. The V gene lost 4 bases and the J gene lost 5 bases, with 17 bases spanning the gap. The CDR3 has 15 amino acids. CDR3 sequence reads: CASSSPPQNYYGYTF. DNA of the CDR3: TGTGCCAGCAGTTCCCCGCCCCAGAATTATTATGGCTACACCTTC.

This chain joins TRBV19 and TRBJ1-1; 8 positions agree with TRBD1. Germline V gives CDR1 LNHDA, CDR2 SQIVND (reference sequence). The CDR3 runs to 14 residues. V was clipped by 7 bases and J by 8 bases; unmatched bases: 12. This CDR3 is CASTTTGASLEAFF. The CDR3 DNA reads TGTGCCAGTACAACGACAGGGGCCTCGCTAGAAGCTTTCTTT.

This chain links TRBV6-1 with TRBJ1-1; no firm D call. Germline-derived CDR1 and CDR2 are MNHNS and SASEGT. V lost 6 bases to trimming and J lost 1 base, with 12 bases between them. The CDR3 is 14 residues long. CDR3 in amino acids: CASRVTRSNTEAFF. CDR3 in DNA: TGTGCCAGCAGGGTAACCAGGTCGAACACTGAAGCTTTCTTT.

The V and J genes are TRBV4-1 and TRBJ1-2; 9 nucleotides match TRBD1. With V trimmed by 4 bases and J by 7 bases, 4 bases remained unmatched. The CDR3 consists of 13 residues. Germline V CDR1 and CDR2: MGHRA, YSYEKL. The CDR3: CASSLQGAVGYTF. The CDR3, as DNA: TGCGCCAGCAGCCTACAGGGGGCGGTTGGCTACACCTTC.

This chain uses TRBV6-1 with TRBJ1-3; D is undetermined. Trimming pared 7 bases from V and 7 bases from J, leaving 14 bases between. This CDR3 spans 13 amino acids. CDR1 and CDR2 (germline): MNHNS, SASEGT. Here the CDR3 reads CASMEGYENTIYF. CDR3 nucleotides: TGTGCCAGCATGGAGGGTTATGAGAACACCATATATTTT.

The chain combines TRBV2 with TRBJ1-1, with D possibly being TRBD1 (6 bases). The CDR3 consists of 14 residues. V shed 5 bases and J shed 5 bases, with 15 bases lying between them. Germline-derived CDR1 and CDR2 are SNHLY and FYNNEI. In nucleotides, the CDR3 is TGTGCCAGCAGTATCACGGACAGTAAGACTGAAGCTTTCTTT. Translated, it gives CASSITDSKTEAFF. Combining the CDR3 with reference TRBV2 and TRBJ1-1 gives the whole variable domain EPEVTQTPSHQVTQMGQEVILRCVPISNHLYFYWYRQILGQKVEFLVSFYNNEISEKSEIFDDQFSVERPDGSNFTLKIRSTKLEDSAMYFCASSITDSKTEAFFGQGTRLTVV.